These 23 T cell receptor beta chains originate from one sample sequenced in a study of T-cell reconstitution after alpha-beta-depleted transplantation in children. The TCRbeta library was prepared with unique molecular identifiers. One entry per CDR3 protein, called by TCRdb with MiXCR from the PCR reads. The table lists about 460,000 distinct CDR3 sequences, approximately 13% of them singletons. The specimen was PBMCs from the stem cell graft donor, collected from the stem cell graft. The receptors were gathered from a human donor who donated a stem cell graft to a child with combined immunodeficiency.

CDR3 in DNA: TGTGCCAGCAGCGTAGAGGATAGGTCCTACGAGCAGTACTTC. This encodes CASSVEDRSYEQYF. This chain joins TRBV9 and TRBJ2-7; D is uncertain. The V gene's germline CDR1 is SGDLS and CDR2 YYNGEE. The CDR3 extends over 14 amino acids. The V end lost 0 bases, the J end lost 1 base, and 8 bases lay between the germline ends.

The table lists this clonotype with a few counts. The V and J genes are TRBV16 and TRBJ2-7; maybe TRBD2 (5 bases). V was shortened by 2 bases and J by 5 bases, with 13 bases between the two germline ends. The germline gives CDR1 KGHSY, CDR2 FQNENV. This CDR3 spans 14 amino acids. The CDR3 nucleotides read TGTGCCAGCAGCCAAGGTAGCGCTCGGCACGAGCAGTACTTC. Translating it yields CASSQGSARHEQYF.

This clonotype was observed a handful of times. The V call is TRBV9, the J call TRBJ2-5, with TRBD2 matching 13 bases. The V segment lost 0 bases and the J segment 3 bases; nucleotides outside the gene matches: 2. CDR1 is SGDLS and CDR2 is YYNGEE in the germline V gene. This CDR3 is 16 amino acids long. CDR3 nucleotides: TGTGCCAGCAGCGTAGAAGGGACTAGCGGGGAAGAGACCCAGTACTTC. Translated, it gives CASSVEGTSGEETQYF.

The V and J genes are TRBV7-9 and TRBJ2-7; a possible D gene is TRBD1 (6 bases). Trimming shortened V by 1 base and J by 5 bases, and 15 bases separated the two germline ends. Germline loops: CDR1 SEHNR, CDR2 FQNEAQ (reference sequence). CDR3 length: 15 residues. This chain's CDR3 is CASSLGFRRGDEQYF. CDR3 DNA: TGTGCCAGCAGCTTAGGTTTTCGCAGGGGAGACGAGCAGTACTTC.

This clonotype was observed a few times. The chain carries TRBV28 and TRBJ2-5; D gene ambiguous. The V gene lost 1 base and the J gene lost 7 bases, with 4 bases spanning the gap. Looked up from germline, CDR1 is MDHEN and CDR2 is SYDVKM. The CDR3 has 11 amino acids. The CDR3 sequence: CASSLYGTQYF. The DNA for the CDR3 is TGTGCCAGCAGTTTATACGGGACCCAGTACTTC.

The CDR3 is CASREREGVIDTQYF. CDR3 coding DNA: TGCGCCTCAAGAGAGCGGGAGGGCGTGATTGATACGCAGTATTTT. This rearrangement joins TRBV20-1 to TRBJ2-3, with TRBD2 matching 10 bases. CDR3 size: 15 residues. Germline V CDR1 and CDR2: DFQATT, SNEGSKA (reference sequence).

This clonotype was seen only a few times. This sequence joins TRBV7-2 and TRBJ2-3; tentatively, D is TRBD2 (5 bases). CDR3 length: 16 residues. V shed 5 bases and J shed 2 bases, with 17 bases lying between them. CDR1 and CDR2 from the germline V gene are SGHTA and FQGNSA. This CDR3 is CASSRDWGVLTDTQYF. The CDR3 DNA follows: TGTGCCAGCAGCCGAGACTGGGGAGTCCTCACAGATACGCAGTATTTT.

This clonotype was observed a few times. The genes are TRBV6-2 or TRBV6-3 and TRBJ2-1; TRBD1 matches 9 bases. V lost 5 bases, J lost 2 bases, and 4 bases stayed unmatched. The germline V gene has CDR1 MNHEY and CDR2 SVGEGT. The CDR3 is made up of 15 amino acids. The CDR3 DNA reads TGTGCCAGCAGTGGTCGGGACAGGGCCTACAATGAGCAGTTCTTC. Encoded protein: CASSGRDRAYNEQFF.

The chain links TRBV20-1 to TRBJ1-2; D might be TRBD1 (6 bases). This CDR3 comprises 13 residues. Germline CDR1 DFQATT, CDR2 SNEGSKA (reference sequence). V was cut by 5 bases and J by 3 bases, with 13 bases left in between. The CDR3 loop is CSAVQGLDYGYTF. CDR3 nucleotide sequence: TGCAGTGCTGTTCAGGGGCTGGACTATGGCTACACCTTC.

The rearrangement uses TRBV27 and TRBJ1-5; unclear D gene. Trimming removed 2 bases at V and 7 bases at J, with 12 bases between. The CDR3 contains 14 residues. Germline CDR1 and CDR2: MNHEY and SMNVEV (reference sequence). CDR3 sequence: CASSLIGSRQPQHF. The CDR3 DNA follows: TGTGCCAGCAGTTTAATCGGCAGTAGGCAGCCCCAGCATTTT.

This chain links TRBV20-1 with TRBJ2-5; D remains ambiguous. CDR1 and CDR2 (germline): DFQATT, SNEGSKA (reference sequence). Trimming shortened V by 7 bases and J by 0 bases, and 12 bases separated the two germline ends. The CDR3 length is 13 residues. In DNA form, the CDR3 reads TGCAGTGGCCCGAGGCAGGACCAAGAGACCCAGTACTTC. Amino acid sequence: CSGPRQDQETQYF.

This clonotype was seen repeatedly, ten times or more. The chain has TRBV20-1 and TRBJ2-7; the D gene is possibly TRBD1 (5 bases). Trimming stripped 5 bases from V and 3 bases from J, with 14 bases between. The germline V gene encodes CDR1 DFQATT and CDR2 SNEGSKA (reference sequence). This CDR3 region has 13 residues. This chain's CDR3 is CSAGSGRDYEQYF. In DNA form, the CDR3 reads TGCAGTGCTGGGTCAGGCAGGGACTACGAGCAGTACTTC.

This chain joins TRBV11-3 and TRBJ2-2; 8 positions agree with TRBD2. CDR3 length equals 16 residues. Germline CDR1 is SGHNT and CDR2 is YENEEA. V shed 6 bases, J shed 3 bases, and the junction held 9 bases outside the gene matches. As DNA, the CDR3 is TGTGCCAGCAGTCGGCGGGAGGCCTCGTACACCGGGGAGCTGTTTTTT. As protein: CASSRREASYTGELFF.

This chain connects TRBV3-1 to TRBJ2-7, with D possibly TRBD2 on 5 matching bases. From germline, CDR1 is LGHDT and CDR2 YNNKEL (reference sequence). This CDR3 has 14 residues. V was shortened by 1 base and J by 4 bases, with 11 bases between the two germline ends. CDR3 sequence: CASSQAGLTYEQYF. DNA of the CDR3: TGTGCCAGCAGCCAAGCCGGACTCACTTACGAGCAGTACTTC.

This clonotype was seen only a few times. The rearrangement uses TRBV18 and TRBJ2-3; D tentatively fits TRBD1 or TRBD2 (5 bases each). The germline CDR1 and CDR2 sequences are KGHSH and LQKENI. The CDR3 is 14 amino acids. V was cut by 3 bases and J by 2 bases, with 9 bases left in between. CDR3 protein: CASSPLGDTDTQYF. The CDR3 bases are TGTGCCAGCTCACCGCTGGGGGACACAGATACGCAGTATTTT.

V usage is TRBV29-1 and J usage is TRBJ2-1; possibly TRBD2 for D (5 bases). Germline values: CDR1 SQVTM, CDR2 ANQGSEA. V was shortened by 6 bases and J by 3 bases, with 12 bases between the two germline ends. The CDR3 runs 13 residues. The CDR3: CSVHVASYNEQFF. The CDR3 DNA sequence: TGCAGCGTCCACGTAGCGAGCTACAATGAGCAGTTCTTC.

This clonotype was counted between two and nine times. V gene TRBV7-8 combines with J gene TRBJ2-5; D is tentatively TRBD1 or TRBD2 (5 bases each). Germline CDR1 and CDR2: SGHVS and FQNEAQ. The V gene lost 3 bases and the J gene lost 1 base, with 9 bases spanning the gap. The CDR3 runs 14 residues. The CDR3 nucleotides read TGTGCCAGCAGCTTTCGGGGCAGCCAAGAGACCCAGTACTTC. It codes for CASSFRGSQETQYF. The full variable domain, in which reference TRBV7-8 and TRBJ2-5 provide the parts outside the CDR3, is GAGVSQSPRYKVAKRGQDVALRCDPISGHVSLFWYQQALGQGPEFLTYFQNEAQLDKSGLPSDRFFAERPEGSVSTLKIQRTQQEDSAVYLCASSFRGSQETQYFGPGTRLLVL.

This clonotype was recorded a few times. The rearrangement links TRBV5-1 to TRBJ1-6; no firm D call. The CDR3 contains 15 residues. CDR1 and CDR2 from the germline V gene are SGHRS and YFSETQ. Trimming shortened V by 0 bases and J by 5 bases, and 9 bases separated the two germline ends. The CDR3 DNA follows: TGCGCCAGCAGCTTGGGACTACAGAATAATTCACCCCTCCACTTT. Encoded protein: CASSLGLQNNSPLHF. Full variable domain (rest looked up from reference TRBV5-1 and TRBJ1-6): KAGVTQTPRYLIKTRGQQVTLSCSPISGHRSVSWYQQTPGQGLQFLFEYFSETQRNKGNFPGRFSGRQFSNSRSEMNVSTLELGDSALYLCASSLGLQNNSPLHFGNGTRLTVT.

This clonotype has a count of ten or more. This chain links TRBV20-1 with TRBJ2-5, with 7 positions matching TRBD2. After removal of 5 bases from V and 2 bases from J, the junction contained 11 bases not matched to a gene. The CDR3 is made up of 15 amino acids. In germline, CDR1 is DFQATT, CDR2 SNEGSKA (reference sequence). In nucleotides, the CDR3 is TGCAGTGCTTATAGCGGGTCGGGTTGGCAAGAGACCCAGTACTTC. It encodes CSAYSGSGWQETQYF.

This clonotype has a count of ten or more. The V call is TRBV7-8, the J call TRBJ2-7, with TRBD1 as a possible D gene (6 bases). CDR1 and CDR2 (germline): SGHVS, FQNEAQ. The V end lost 1 base, the J end lost 4 bases, and 11 bases lay between the germline ends. CDR3 length equals 14 residues. CDR3 region: CASSLDEQGYEQYF. CDR3 in DNA: TGTGCCAGCAGCTTAGACGAACAGGGTTACGAGCAGTACTTC.

This clonotype was observed a few times. The chain carries TRBV18 and TRBJ2-1; D unresolved. CDR1 and CDR2 from the germline V gene are KGHSH and LQKENI. The CDR3 sequence is 12 residues long. V was trimmed by 6 bases and J by 10 bases, leaving 13 bases between them. The CDR3 loop reads CASSLYGEEQFF. As DNA, the CDR3 is TGTGCCAGCTCGCTTTACGGAGAGGAGCAGTTCTTC.

The rearrangement links TRBV15 to TRBJ1-2, with D possibly being TRBD1 (6 bases). This CDR3 is built from 15 residues. The V end was cut by 0 bases, the J end by 8 bases, with 16 bases between. Germline V gene data show CDR1 as LNHNV and CDR2 as YYDKDF (reference sequence). The CDR3 DNA reads as TGTGCCACCAGCAGAGATGGCCGGACAGAAAGAGGCTACACCTTC. Its protein is CATSRDGRTERGYTF.

The table lists this clonotype with many counts. The rearrangement links TRBV7-8 to TRBJ2-7, with a tentative D call TRBD1 (6 bases). The V and J ends lost 4 bases and 3 bases respectively, with 13 bases between them. This CDR3 is 14 amino acids long. Germline V gene data show CDR1 as SGHVS and CDR2 as FQNEAQ. CDR3 coding DNA: TGTGCCAGCAGCTCGCCCCGGGGACACTACGAGCAGTACTTC. Residues: CASSSPRGHYEQYF.